Only a few counts were recorded for the clone carrying this T cell receptor beta chain. This record belongs to a study of T cells of healthy individuals. Germline V gene sequence: CDR1 MDHEN, CDR2 SYDVKM. The V gene lost 6 bases and the J gene lost 4 bases, with 7 bases spanning the gap. The CDR3 extends over 12 amino acids. TCRdb ran MiXCR on the 5' RACE reads and lists one entry per CDR3 protein. The sample has around 100,000 distinct CDR3 sequences, 15% to 20% seen once. The receptor was isolated from a human donor in good health. The V call is TRBV28, the J call TRBJ1-3; D is unresolved. CDR3 sequence reads: CASSVGGNTIYF. CDR3 bases: TGTGCCAGCAGCGTGGGGGGAAACACCATATATTTT.